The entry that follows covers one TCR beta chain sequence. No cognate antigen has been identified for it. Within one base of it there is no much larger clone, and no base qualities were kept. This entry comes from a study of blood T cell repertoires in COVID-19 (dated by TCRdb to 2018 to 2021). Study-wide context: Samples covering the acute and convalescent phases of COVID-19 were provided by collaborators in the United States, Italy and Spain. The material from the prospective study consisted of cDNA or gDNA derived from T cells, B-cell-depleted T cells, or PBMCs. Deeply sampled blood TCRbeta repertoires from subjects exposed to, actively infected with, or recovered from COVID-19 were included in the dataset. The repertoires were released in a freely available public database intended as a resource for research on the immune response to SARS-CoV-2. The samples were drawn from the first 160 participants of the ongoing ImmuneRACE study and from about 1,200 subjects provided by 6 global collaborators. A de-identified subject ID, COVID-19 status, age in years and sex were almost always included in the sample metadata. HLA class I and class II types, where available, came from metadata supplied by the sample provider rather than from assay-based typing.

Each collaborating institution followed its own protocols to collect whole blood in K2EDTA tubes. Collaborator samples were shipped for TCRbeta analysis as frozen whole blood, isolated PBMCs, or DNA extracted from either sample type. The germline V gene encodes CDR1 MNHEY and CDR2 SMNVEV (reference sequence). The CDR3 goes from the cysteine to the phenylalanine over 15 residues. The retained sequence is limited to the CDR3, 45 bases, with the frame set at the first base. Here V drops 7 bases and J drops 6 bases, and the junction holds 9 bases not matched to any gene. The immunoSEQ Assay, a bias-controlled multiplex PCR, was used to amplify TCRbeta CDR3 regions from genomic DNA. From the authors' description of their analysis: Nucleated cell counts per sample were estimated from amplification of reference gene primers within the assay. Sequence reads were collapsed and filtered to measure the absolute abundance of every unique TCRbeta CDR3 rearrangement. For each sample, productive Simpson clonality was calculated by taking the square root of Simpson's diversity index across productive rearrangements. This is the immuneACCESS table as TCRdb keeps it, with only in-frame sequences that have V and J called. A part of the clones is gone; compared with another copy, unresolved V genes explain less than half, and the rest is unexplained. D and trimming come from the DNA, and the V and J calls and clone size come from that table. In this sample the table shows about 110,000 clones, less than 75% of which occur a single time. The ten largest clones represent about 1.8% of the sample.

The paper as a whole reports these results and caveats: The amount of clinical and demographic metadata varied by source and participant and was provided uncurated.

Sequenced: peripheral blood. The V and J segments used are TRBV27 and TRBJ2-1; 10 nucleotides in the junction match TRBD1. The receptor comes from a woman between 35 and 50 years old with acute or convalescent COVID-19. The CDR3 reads CASNPGQGFGNEQFF. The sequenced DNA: TGTGCCAGCAACCCGGGACAGGGGTTCGGCAATGAGCAGTTCTTC.